The following is a TCR beta chain sequence with its context. Its antigen remains unidentified. The sample belongs to a study of blood T cells in healthy people across ages. At the level of the study: With template switching, about one barcoded beta molecule was captured per two T cells. Overall study findings and caveats: Versus aged donors, long-lived donors had higher diversity and more naive CD4+ cells.

V gave up 2 bases and J gave up 3 bases, with 7 bases separating them. The CDR3 length is 13 residues. Germline V gives CDR1 SSHAT, CDR2 FNYEAQ (reference sequence). A second about 6 to 12 cycle PCR used barcoded and J-beta primers. Via MiXCR, TCRdb re-called the 5' RACE reads, giving one row per CDR3 protein. Here the sample spans 790,000 or so distinct CDR3 sequences, around 50% being singletons. V gene TRBV7-7 combines with J gene TRBJ1-1; D uncertain. The TCR comes from a man aged 40-55 years in good health. The specimen sequenced was blood. DNA for the CDR3: TGTGCCAGCAGCTTAACGGCGGACACTGAAGCTTTCTTT. Translation: CASSLTADTEAFF. The complete variable domain, with remaining parts taken from reference TRBV7-7 and TRBJ1-1, reads GAGVSQSPRYKVTKRGQDVTLRCDPISSHATLYWYQQALGQGPEFLTYFNYEAQPDKSGLPSDRFSAERPEGSISTLTIQRTEQRDSAMYRCASSLTADTEAFFGQGTRLTVV.